Sequencing of this TCR beta chain was carried out in a study of blood T cell repertoires in COVID-19. Germline V gene data show CDR1 as MNHEY and CDR2 as SMNVEV (reference sequence). CDR3 length: 15 amino acids. J lost 5 bases, V lost 4 bases, and 8 bases had no gene match. The protocol was immunoSEQ multiplex PCR, while the TCRdb copy is restricted to in-frame clones and leaves out a portion. The repertoire holds about 80,000 clones, with about four fifths as singletons. What was sequenced was peripheral blood. This chain joins TRBV27 and TRBJ1-5; TRBD1 matches at 7 bases. The TCR originated in a human donor in a cohort sampled during active COVID-19. Here the CDR3 DNA reads TGTGCCAGCAGTTATGGACAGGCCGACCATCAGCCCCAGCATTTT. Its protein is CASSYGQADHQPQHF.